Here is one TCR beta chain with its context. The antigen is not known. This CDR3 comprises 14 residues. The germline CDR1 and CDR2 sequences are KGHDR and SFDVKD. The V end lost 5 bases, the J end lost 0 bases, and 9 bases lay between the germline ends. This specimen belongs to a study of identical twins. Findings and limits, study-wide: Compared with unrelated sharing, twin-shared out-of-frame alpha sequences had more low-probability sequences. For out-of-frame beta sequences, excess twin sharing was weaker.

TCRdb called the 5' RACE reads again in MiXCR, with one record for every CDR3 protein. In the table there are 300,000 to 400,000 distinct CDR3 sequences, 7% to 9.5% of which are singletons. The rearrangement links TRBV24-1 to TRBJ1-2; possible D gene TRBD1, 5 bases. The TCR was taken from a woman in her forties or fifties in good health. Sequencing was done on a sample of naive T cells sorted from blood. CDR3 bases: TGTGCCACCAGTGTCGGGGGAACTAACTATGGCTACACCTTC. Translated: CATSVGGTNYGYTF.